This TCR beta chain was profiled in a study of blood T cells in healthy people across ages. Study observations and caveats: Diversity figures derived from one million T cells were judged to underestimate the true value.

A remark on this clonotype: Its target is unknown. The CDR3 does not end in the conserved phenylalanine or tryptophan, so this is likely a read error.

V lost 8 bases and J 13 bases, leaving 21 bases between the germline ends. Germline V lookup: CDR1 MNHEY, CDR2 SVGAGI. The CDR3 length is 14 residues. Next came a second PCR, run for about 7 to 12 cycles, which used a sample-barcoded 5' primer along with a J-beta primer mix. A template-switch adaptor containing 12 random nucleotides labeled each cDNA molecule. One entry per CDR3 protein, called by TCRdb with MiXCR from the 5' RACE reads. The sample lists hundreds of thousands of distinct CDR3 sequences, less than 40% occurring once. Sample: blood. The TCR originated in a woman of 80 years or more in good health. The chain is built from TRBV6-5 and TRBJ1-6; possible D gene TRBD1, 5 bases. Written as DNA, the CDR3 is TGTGCCAGCGGGAATTTTTGGGGGGGTTCGCCCCTCCACTGT. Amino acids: CASGNFWGGSPLHC.